This T cell receptor beta chain was recorded in a study of cytomegalovirus exposure and HLA in healthy donors. General study results and limits: In terms of immune exposure information, only CMV serostatus was available. The study labeled 150 or so TCR beta chains cytomegalovirus-associated. The majority of TCR sequences were rare, yet some public TCRs appeared in many donors. TCR beta chains associated with HLA were, in a later analysis, more clonally expanded than equally common others.

CDR3 length: 13 amino acids. The germline V gene encodes CDR1 MGHRA and CDR2 YSYEKL. The V end lost 1 base, the J end lost 3 bases, and 7 bases lay between the germline ends. Amplification used 60 Vbeta primers and 13 Jbeta primers. Some clones are missing from TCRdb's copy, which holds only in-frame ones; the method was immunoSEQ multiplex PCR. The sample lists under 150,000 clones, 82% occurring once. A word on this clone: Its antigen remains unidentified.

Material for sequencing was PBMCs. The chain has TRBV4-1 and TRBJ2-7; D ambiguous. This clonotype was obtained from a male donor in good health and CMV-seronegative. Here the CDR3 DNA reads TGCGCCAGCAGCCAAGGTGGGCTCTACGAGCAGTACTTC. It specifies CASSQGGLYEQYF.